These 21 T cell receptor beta chains originate from one sample sequenced in a study of T-cell memory formation after mild COVID-19 (dated by TCRdb to the early 2020s). Library creation used 5' RACE. TCRdb shows the sequencer as Illumina NovaSeq 6000. Using fastp trimming at Q25 and MiXCR clonotype assembly, TCRdb reanalyzed the public sequencing data and kept in-frame beta chains. Merged by CDR3 protein, the rows form single entries marked with the most common genes and DNA. In this sample the table shows fewer than 250,000 distinct CDR3 sequences, roughly a tenth of which occur a single time. The ten largest clones represent 3% to 3.5% of the sample. Sequenced: PBMCs or a T cell subset sorted from them (not recorded which). These receptors were collected from a man aged 18 to 29 who had mild COVID-19 (a few samples of this study predate the infection). The sample titles of this study are shuffled in the database, so cell type and time point are left out; the donor was told from shared clones.

This clonotype was detected only a few times. This CDR3 reads CASSASWDLALTAYNEQFF. The DNA of the CDR3 is TGCGCCAGCAGCGCTTCTTGGGATTTAGCCTTAACCGCCTACAATGAGCAGTTCTTC. V and J are TRBV4-3 and TRBJ2-1; no reliable D call. This CDR3 is built from 19 residues. Germline V gene data show CDR1 as LGHNA and CDR2 as YSLEER. Trimming took 5 bases from V and 2 from J, leaving 25 bases between them.

This clonotype was seen more than once but under ten times. The genes are TRBV5-5 and TRBJ2-3; 9 bases align to TRBD1. This CDR3 contains 16 residues. Germline V CDR1 and CDR2: SGHKS, YYEKEE (reference sequence). Unmatched junction bases numbered 7, after V lost 0 bases and J lost 5 bases. This CDR3 is CASSLVLQGAGDTQYF. The CDR3 DNA reads as TGTGCCAGCAGCTTGGTTCTACAGGGGGCTGGAGATACGCAGTATTTT.

This clonotype was found a few times. This rearrangement joins TRBV7-6 to TRBJ1-4, with 9 bases identical to TRBD1. Per germline, CDR1 SGHVS and CDR2 FNYEAQ. V trimming: 1 base; J trimming: 8 bases; junction bases outside the gene matches: 8. The CDR3 loop spans 16 amino acids. CDR3 nucleotides: TGTGCCAGCAGCTTAGGGCCGGGACAGGGACGAGAAAAACTGTTTTTT. Translation: CASSLGPGQGREKLFF.

This clonotype was counted ten times or more. V gene TRBV4-2 combines with J gene TRBJ2-3; D gene unclear. V was shortened by 1 base and J by 5 bases, with 13 bases between the two germline ends. CDR1 is LGHNA and CDR2 is YNFKEQ in the germline V gene. The CDR3 loop spans 15 amino acids. This CDR3 is CASSQGIAQGDTQYF. DNA for the CDR3: TGTGCCAGCAGCCAAGGGATTGCGCAAGGAGATACGCAGTATTTT.

This clonotype was detected a few times. The rearrangement uses TRBV28 and TRBJ2-7, with D possibly being TRBD1 or TRBD2 (5 bases each). The CDR3 covers 13 residues. Trimming stripped 6 bases from V and 5 bases from J, with 14 bases between. In germline, CDR1 is MDHEN, CDR2 SYDVKM. The CDR3 protein is CASSTGTGDEQYV. The CDR3, as DNA: TGTGCCAGCAGCACCGGGACGGGCGACGAGCAGTACGTC.

This clonotype was detected once. The genes are TRBV7-9 and TRBJ2-5; D is possibly TRBD2 (6 bases). Trimming pared 0 bases from V and 5 bases from J, leaving 16 bases between. CDR3 length: 16 residues. CDR1 and CDR2 from the germline V gene are SEHNR and FQNEAQ (reference sequence). The CDR3 protein is CASSLALRLVDETQYF. CDR3 in DNA: TGTGCCAGCAGCTTAGCCTTGAGACTAGTAGACGAGACCCAGTACTTC.

This clonotype was found a few times. The chain joins TRBV28 to TRBJ1-1; a possible D gene is TRBD1 (5 bases). V was cut by 1 base and J by 9 bases, with 9 bases left in between. Germline lookup yields CDR1 MDHEN and CDR2 SYDVKM. This CDR3 spans 12 amino acids. CDR3 sequence reads: CASSLYQGKAFF. The CDR3 DNA sequence: TGTGCCAGCAGTTTATACCAGGGAAAAGCTTTCTTT.

This chain links TRBV7-2 with TRBJ1-1; TRBD1 aligns across 8 bases. The CDR3 spans 14 residues. CDR1 is SGHTA and CDR2 is FQGNSA in the germline V gene. V trimming: 7 bases; J trimming: 1 base; junction bases outside the gene matches: 5. The CDR3 DNA is TGTGCCAGCAACTTCCAGGGGGCGAACACTGAAGCTTTCTTT. Translation: CASNFQGANTEAFF.

This clonotype was seen at least ten times. This chain connects TRBV7-3 to TRBJ2-5; D could derive from TRBD1 or TRBD2 (5 bases each). V shed 5 bases and J shed 4 bases, with 17 bases lying between them. Germline CDR1 is SGHTA and CDR2 is FQGTGA. The CDR3 has 15 amino acids. The CDR3 region has the DNA TGTGCCAGCAGCCTCGGGACCAACCAGGGAGAGACCCAGTACTTC. As protein: CASSLGTNQGETQYF.

The rearrangement uses TRBV6-1 and TRBJ1-2; D unclear. The CDR3 consists of 12 residues. The germline V and J ends were trimmed by 2 bases and 4 bases, with 5 bases remaining between them. Germline-derived CDR1 and CDR2 are MNHNS and SASEGT. CDR3: CASSEKGYGYTF. In DNA form, the CDR3 reads TGTGCCAGCAGTGAAAAAGGCTATGGCTACACCTTC.

V is TRBV7-2 and J is TRBJ1-2; 10 bases align to TRBD1. The trim removed 1 base at V and 6 bases at J, leaving 11 bases unmatched. The CDR3 is 17 residues long. Germline V gene data show CDR1 as SGHTA and CDR2 as FQGNSA. CDR3 nucleotide sequence: TGTGCCAGCAGCTTAGGGGGACAGGGGTTAAAGAAGCATGGCTACACCTTC. This sequence encodes CASSLGGQGLKKHGYTF.

CDR3 DNA sequence: TGTGCCAGTACTTCCCGGGGGCAGGGCTATGGCTACACCTTC. This translates into CASTSRGQGYGYTF. The gene calls are TRBV19 and TRBJ1-2; tentative D call: TRBD1 (6 bases). The germline V gene has CDR1 LNHDA and CDR2 SQIVND (reference sequence). Deletions cut 7 bases from V and 4 bases from J, with 16 bases between. CDR3 length equals 14 residues.

This clonotype was detected many times. This chain joins TRBV5-1 and TRBJ1-2; TRBD1 matches at 7 bases. The CDR3 length is 15 residues. Germline lookup yields CDR1 SGHRS and CDR2 YFSETQ. With 4 bases clipped from V and 7 bases from J, the junction kept 13 bases outside the gene matches. This CDR3 reads CASSPRRQGGGGYTF. Here the CDR3 DNA reads TGCGCCAGCAGCCCTAGGCGACAGGGAGGCGGTGGCTACACCTTC.

The V call is TRBV5-1, the J call TRBJ1-4, with D hard to call. Germline V CDR1 and CDR2: SGHRS, YFSETQ. This CDR3 is built from 15 residues. V gave up 1 base and J gave up 5 bases, with 12 bases separating them. CDR3 loop: CASSLRPGLNEKLFF. The CDR3 DNA reads TGCGCCAGCAGCTTGCGTCCGGGCCTAAATGAAAAACTGTTTTTT.

This clonotype was counted between two and nine times. The chain joins TRBV14 to TRBJ2-3, with D possibly matching TRBD2 (6 bases). Per the germline V gene, CDR1 is SGHDN and CDR2 is FVKESK. The CDR3 has 17 amino acids. With 1 base removed from V and 1 base from J, the gap between germline ends came to 15 bases. This CDR3 reads CASSQVGAGRGTDTQYF. The CDR3 nucleotides read TGTGCCAGCAGCCAAGTCGGTGCGGGACGGGGCACAGATACGCAGTATTTT.

The V gene is TRBV27, the J gene TRBJ2-2; 7 nucleotides line up with TRBD1. Germline loops: CDR1 MNHEY, CDR2 SMNVEV (reference sequence). The J segment lost 5 bases and the V segment lost 7 bases, leaving 4 bases of the junction unmatched. The CDR3 has 13 amino acids. CDR3 in amino acids: CASNRQGTGELFF. The CDR3 region has the DNA TGTGCCAGCAACAGACAGGGTACCGGGGAGCTGTTTTTT.

Here the CDR3 DNA reads TGCGCCAGCAGGCCGTCGGGCCGGTCTAGCACAGATACGCAGTATTTT. Its protein product is CASRPSGRSSTDTQYF. This rearrangement joins TRBV5-1 to TRBJ2-3; D gene uncertain. Trimming pared 5 bases from V and 0 bases from J, leaving 16 bases between. The germline gives CDR1 SGHRS, CDR2 YFSETQ. The length of the CDR3 is 16 residues. The variable domain in full, completed from reference TRBV5-1 and TRBJ2-3, reads KAGVTQTPRYLIKTRGQQVTLSCSPISGHRSVSWYQQTPGQGLQFLFEYFSETQRNKGNFPGRFSGRQFSNSRSEMNVSTLELGDSALYLCASRPSGRSSTDTQYFGPGTRLTVL.

The chain has TRBV12-3 or TRBV12-4 and TRBJ1-2; D is uncertain. The CDR3 spans 13 residues. Trimming pared 3 bases from V and 9 bases from J, leaving 14 bases between. The chain's CDR3 is CASSFYRGVSYTF. The CDR3 DNA sequence: TGTGCCAGCAGTTTCTATCGGGGAGTGAGCTACACCTTC.

The V and J genes are TRBV3-1 and TRBJ1-5; TRBD1 might be the D (5 bases). Trimming removed 8 bases from V and 4 bases from J, with 9 bases in between. The CDR3 is 12 residues long. Germline lookup yields CDR1 LGHDT and CDR2 YNNKEL (reference sequence). The CDR3: CASGGANQPQHF. CDR3 bases: TGTGCCAGCGGAGGGGCTAATCAGCCCCAGCATTTT.

This clonotype was detected only a few times. The chain links TRBV12-3 or TRBV12-4 to TRBJ1-2; the D is unclear. V lost 7 bases, J lost 4 bases, and 13 bases lay in between. CDR3 length: 13 amino acids. The CDR3 protein is CASTWEGAYGYTF. The DNA of the CDR3 is TGTGCCAGCACCTGGGAGGGAGCCTATGGCTACACCTTC.

This clonotype was observed at least ten times. The chain has TRBV10-3 and TRBJ2-1; 7 nucleotides match TRBD2. The V and J ends lost 10 bases and 3 bases, in that order; junction bases with no gene match: 15. There are 16 residues in the CDR3. Germline values: CDR1 ENHRY, CDR2 SYGVKD. Written as DNA, the CDR3 is TGTGCCACCCAGGTAGGGGAGCGGGGACTCTACAATGAGCAGTTCTTC. Translating it yields CATQVGERGLYNEQFF.